The rows below give T cell receptor beta chains drawn from one sample of a study of a mutant IDH1 vaccine in newly diagnosed glioma. Repertoires were generated with immunoSEQ multiplex PCR, while TCRdb's copy carries only in-frame clones and drops some. The top ten hold about 2% of the sample, which has some 32,000 clones, about 92% seen once. Antigens for these TCRs are unknown. The specimen was PBMCs, collected from a glioma patient whose treatment included an IDH1 peptide vaccine. Receptor source: a middle-aged man with glioma. CDR3s include the opening cysteine and the closing phenylalanine or tryptophan. Fields, in order: V gene, D gene, clone size, J gene, CDR3 DNA, CDR3 protein. D genes are given only for firm matches. Clone size is given for some rows only: seen once, a few or many times, or a class if the clone is expanded.

TRBV4-1	NA	NA	TRBJ2-4	TGCGCCAGCAGCCAACGGTCTTCAACAGCCAAAAACATTCAGTACTTC	CASSQRSSTAKNIQYF
TRBV5-1	NA	NA	TRBJ2-1	TGCGCCAGCAGCTTGGCCCCGGGGCGCGATGAGCAGTTCTTC	CASSLAPGRDEQFF
TRBV2	NA	NA	TRBJ1-1	TGTGCCAGCAGTGAAGGGGGACCCTTAGCTTTCTTT	CASSEGGPLAFF
TRBV5-1	TRBD1	NA	TRBJ1-1	TGCGCCAGCAGACCTGACAGGGGGCGAGCGGACACTGAAGCTTTCTTT	CASRPDRGRADTEAFF
TRBV30	NA	NA	TRBJ1-4	TGTGCCTGGAGTGACGGGCGGGAAAAACTGTTTTTT	CAWSDGREKLFF
TRBV7-2	TRBD1	once	TRBJ2-2	TGTGCCAGCAGCATACAGGGGATCACCGGGGAGCTGTTTTTT	CASSIQGITGELFF
TRBV11-1	NA	NA	TRBJ1-1	TGTGCCAGCAGCTCCCGACAGGCGGGCATCACTGAAGCTTTCTTT	CASSSRQAGITEAFF
TRBV9	NA	NA	TRBJ2-2	TGTGCCAGCAGCTCCCAGGTGTGGGGCAGCGCGAACACCGGGGAGCTGTTTTTT	CASSSQVWGSANTGELFF
TRBV27	NA	NA	TRBJ2-1	TGTGCCAGCAGTTTAGCGGGATTTGGCTCCTACAATGAGCAGTTCTTC	CASSLAGFGSYNEQFF
TRBV7-3	NA	NA	TRBJ2-1	TGTGCCAGCAGCACTCAGACTAGTTCCTACAATGAGCAGTTCTTC	CASSTQTSSYNEQFF
TRBV28	NA	NA	TRBJ2-7	TGTGCCAGCATATCTCGCCTGGCAAGCTCCTACGAGCAGTACTTC	CASISRLASSYEQYF
TRBV7-3	TRBD1	NA	TRBJ1-1	TGTGCCAGCAGGGGACAGGGTCATAACACTGAAGCTTTCTTT	CASRGQGHNTEAFF
TRBV5-1	TRBD2	NA	TRBJ2-2	TGCGCCAGCAGCTTGGGACTAGCTTACTCATTCGTGGAGCTGTTTTTT	CASSLGLAYSFVELFF
TRBV7-9	NA	few	TRBJ1-5	TGTGCCAGCAGCTTAGCCCCGGGTCAGCCCCAGCATTTT	CASSLAPGQPQHF
TRBV5-5	NA	NA	TRBJ2-7	TGTGCCAGCAGCTTGAACAGCGGTTCGGGAGAGCAGTACTTC	CASSLNSGSGEQYF
TRBV5-1	NA	NA	TRBJ1-1	TGCGCCAGCACCGCGGCGGGAGGGTACACTGAAGCTTTCTTT	CASTAAGGYTEAFF
TRBV27	TRBD1	NA	TRBJ1-1	TGTGCCAGCAGCCCTTTAGACAGGGTCAACACTGAAGCTTTCTTT	CASSPLDRVNTEAFF
TRBV7-7	NA	NA	TRBJ2-5	TGTGCTAGCAGCCACGACTGGGGCGAGACCCAGTACTTC	CASSHDWGETQYF
TRBV7-9	TRBD2	NA	TRBJ2-1	TGTGCCAGCGAGCGGGAGGGCCTTAAGAATGAGCAGTTCTTC	CASEREGLKNEQFF
TRBV4-1	TRBD2	NA	TRBJ2-1	TGCGCCAGCAGCCAATCTGAGGTGGACGAACGGGGCGGGAGTGAGCAGTTCTTC	CASSQSEVDERGGSEQFF
TRBV5-1	NA	NA	TRBJ2-3	TGCGCCAGCAGCTTGGACGGTCAGTCCTCAGATACGCAGTATTTT	CASSLDGQSSDTQYF
TRBV28	NA	NA	TRBJ2-7	TGTGCCACAACGGGACTCTTCTACGAGCAGTACTTC	CATTGLFYEQYF
TRBV11-3	TRBD2	NA	TRBJ2-5	TGTGCCAGCAGCCCAACTAGCGAGGAGACCCAGTACTTC	CASSPTSEETQYF
TRBV30	NA	NA	TRBJ2-3	TGTGCCTGGAGTGTACGAACAGCGGACCGGACAGATACGCAGTATTTT	CAWSVRTADRTDTQYF
TRBV5-6	TRBD1	NA	TRBJ1-1	TGTGCCAGCAGCTTTAATCCCGGACAGGAACCTTTCTTT	CASSFNPGQEPFF
TRBV6-4	NA	NA	TRBJ1-2	TGTGCCAGCAGTGAGTTGAGTGGCCGGAATTCCTATGGCTACACCTTC	CASSELSGRNSYGYTF
TRBV5-6	NA	NA	TRBJ2-3	TGTGCCAGCAGCTCCGGGGACCGGCTACCAGATACGCAGTATTTT	CASSSGDRLPDTQYF
TRBV29-1	NA	once	TRBJ1-5	TGCAGCCCGTTCGGGGCAGGGGAAGCCCAGCATTTT	CSPFGAGEAQHF
TRBV9	TRBD1	NA	TRBJ1-2	TGTGCCAGCAGCGTTATACAGGGGGTAGCTAACTATGGCTACACCTTC	CASSVIQGVANYGYTF
TRBV5-8	TRBD1	NA	TRBJ2-1	TGTGCCAGCAGCTTGGAGAGACAGGGGCTGGATGAGCAGTTCTTC	CASSLERQGLDEQFF
TRBV4-2	TRBD2	NA	TRBJ2-3	TGTGCCAGCAGCCAAGAGACTAGCGGGAGGGCAGATACGCAGTATTTT	CASSQETSGRADTQYF
TRBV7-8	NA	NA	TRBJ2-7	TGTGCCAGCAGCTTAGCAGCACTGGGGTACGAGCAGTACTTC	CASSLAALGYEQYF
TRBV19	TRBD1	NA	TRBJ2-7	TGTGCCAGTAGTATGGGGACAGATCTCTACGAGCAGTACTTC	CASSMGTDLYEQYF
TRBV7-9	NA	NA	TRBJ2-2	TGTGCCAGCAGCTTAGTCTTCGGGGAGCTGTTTTTT	CASSLVFGELFF
TRBV6-5	NA	once	TRBJ1-4	TGTGCCAGCAGTCGAGGACAGATTAATGAAAAACTGTTTTTT	CASSRGQINEKLFF
TRBV19	NA	NA	TRBJ1-2	TGTGCCAGTAGCCCAAACCTGAGGGATTACTATGGCTACACCTTC	CASSPNLRDYYGYTF
TRBV11-3	NA	once	TRBJ1-1	TGTGCCAGCAGCTTTCATGGACACGAAGCTTTCTTT	CASSFHGHEAFF
TRBV29-1	TRBD1	NA	TRBJ2-5	TGCAGCGTTGTGAGACAGGGGGCCCCGGAGACCCAGTACTTC	CSVVRQGAPETQYF
TRBV15	NA	NA	TRBJ1-5	TGTGCCACCAGCAGAGATGTATGGGCTAATCAGCCCCAGCATTTT	CATSRDVWANQPQHF
TRBV4-1	TRBD2	NA	TRBJ2-1	TGCGCCAGCAGCCAGGGTCTAGCGGGAGGTAACAATGAGCAGTTCTTC	CASSQGLAGGNNEQFF
TRBV30	NA	NA	TRBJ2-5	TGTGCCTGGAGTGTGGTGAGGGGCGTGGGAGAGACCCAGTACTTC	CAWSVVRGVGETQYF
TRBV27	TRBD1	NA	TRBJ2-3	TGTGCCAGCAGTCTGGGACAGGGAACAGGTACGCAGTATTTT	CASSLGQGTGTQYF
TRBV27	NA	NA	TRBJ1-1	TGTGCCAGCTCAACCAGGGCCCCAGGGCTCGGGGCTGAAGCTTTCTTT	CASSTRAPGLGAEAFF
TRBV18	NA	once	TRBJ1-4	TGTGCCAGCTCAAGCAGGGCCGCAACTAATGAAAAACTGTTTTTT	CASSSRAATNEKLFF
TRBV27	TRBD1	once	TRBJ2-7	TGTGCCAGCAGTCCGACCGACAGGGCCGAGCAGTACTTC	CASSPTDRAEQYF
TRBV5-4	TRBD2	few	TRBJ2-7	TGTGCCAGCAGCTTGGCGGGGGGGAAGGAAAACGAGCAGTACTTC	CASSLAGGKENEQYF
TRBV5-3	NA	NA	TRBJ1-1	TGTGCCAGACTTCTCCCTCCAGGGTGGGGATGGGTGAACACTGAAGCTTTCTTT	CARLLPPGWGWVNTEAFF
TRBV11-2	TRBD2	NA	TRBJ2-7	TGTGCCAGCAGCTCGCTAGCGGGATCCCACGAGCAGTACTTC	CASSSLAGSHEQYF
TRBV6-5	NA	once	TRBJ1-5	TGTGCCAGCAGTGCCCAACAGGGAAGCAATCAGCCCCAGCATTTT	CASSAQQGSNQPQHF
TRBV19	NA	NA	TRBJ1-1	TGTGCCAGTAGTATAGTTGGGCCAGGAGAGGGTGAAGCTTTCTTT	CASSIVGPGEGEAFF
TRBV19	NA	NA	TRBJ1-4	TGTGCCAGTAGTGTTGGGGGGGCGCGCAGTGAAAAACTGTTTTTT	CASSVGGARSEKLFF
TRBV7-9	TRBD1	NA	TRBJ1-2	TGTGCCAGCAGCGCCAGGGGGCAGAGCGACTATGGCTACACCTTC	CASSARGQSDYGYTF
TRBV7-8	TRBD1	NA	TRBJ1-5	TGTGCCAGCAGCCCCGGACAGGGGGCAAAGGGGCCCCAGCATTTT	CASSPGQGAKGPQHF
TRBV2	NA	NA	TRBJ2-1	TGTGCCAGCAGACCCGATTATGGGAACAATGAGCAGTTCTTC	CASRPDYGNNEQFF
TRBV7-9	NA	medium-sized	TRBJ2-7	TGTGCAAGTGGGTGGGGTTCCCACGAGCAGTACTTC	CASGWGSHEQYF
TRBV19	NA	NA	TRBJ1-5	TGTGCCAGTAGTATAGACGACCGGACCAATCAGCCCCAGCATTTT	CASSIDDRTNQPQHF
TRBV28	NA	NA	TRBJ1-2	TGTGCCAGCAGCCCTCCGACGGGACGAACACTCAGCTATGGCTACACCTTC	CASSPPTGRTLSYGYTF